The clone carrying this TCR beta chain was counted ten times or more. This CDR3 contains 14 residues. The germline V gene has CDR1 LNHNV and CDR2 YYDKDF (reference sequence). J was trimmed by 1 base and V by 5 bases; bases with no gene match: 3. This entry belongs to a study of T cells in Graves' hyperthyroidism and ophthalmopathy. Researchers amplified the TCR beta CDR3 regions from RNA transcripts. An initial round of RT-PCR targeting the TCR CDR3 relied on the HTBI primer set. MiXCR, applied by TCRdb to the multiplex PCR reads, yields one record per CDR3 protein. The repertoire includes hundreds of thousands of distinct CDR3 sequences, 30% to 40% of them detected once, and roughly 30% sits in the top ten.

The sample taken for sequencing was blood. The chain joins TRBV15 to TRBJ1-1; 8 positions agree with TRBD1. This receptor was obtained from a middle-aged woman with Graves' hyperthyroidism. In DNA form, the CDR3 reads TGTGCCACCAGCGGCCAGGGGGCGAACACTGAAGCTTTCTTT. This translates into CATSGQGANTEAFF.